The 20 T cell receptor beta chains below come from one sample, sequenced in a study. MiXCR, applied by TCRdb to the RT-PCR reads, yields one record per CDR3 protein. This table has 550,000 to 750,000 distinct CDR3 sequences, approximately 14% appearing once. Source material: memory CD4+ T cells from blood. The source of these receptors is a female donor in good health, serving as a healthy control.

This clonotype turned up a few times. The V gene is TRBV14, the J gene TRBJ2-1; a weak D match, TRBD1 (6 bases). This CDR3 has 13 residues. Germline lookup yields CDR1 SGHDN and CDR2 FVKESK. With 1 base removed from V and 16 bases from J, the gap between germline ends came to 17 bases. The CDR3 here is CASSQVASPRGFF. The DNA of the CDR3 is TGTGCCAGCAGCCAAGTGGCATCCCCCAGGGGATTCTTC.

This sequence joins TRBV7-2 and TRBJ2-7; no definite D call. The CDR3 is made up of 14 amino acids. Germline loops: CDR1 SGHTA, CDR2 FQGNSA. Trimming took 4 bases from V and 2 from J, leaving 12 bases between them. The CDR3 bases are TGTGCCAGCAGCTCAGACACTGGACCCTACGAGCAGTACTTC. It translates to CASSSDTGPYEQYF.

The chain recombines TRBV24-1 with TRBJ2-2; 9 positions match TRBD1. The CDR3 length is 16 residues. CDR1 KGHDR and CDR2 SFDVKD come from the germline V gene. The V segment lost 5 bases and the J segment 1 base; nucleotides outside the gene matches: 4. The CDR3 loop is CATSAQDRGNTGELFF. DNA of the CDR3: TGTGCCACCAGTGCCCAGGACAGGGGGAACACCGGGGAGCTGTTTTTT.

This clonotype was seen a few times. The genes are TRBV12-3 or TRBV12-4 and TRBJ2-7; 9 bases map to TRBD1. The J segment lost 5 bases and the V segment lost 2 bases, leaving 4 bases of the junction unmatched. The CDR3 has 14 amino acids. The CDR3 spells CASSLRTGGHEQYF. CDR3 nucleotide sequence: TGTGCCAGCAGTTTAAGAACAGGGGGCCACGAGCAGTACTTC.

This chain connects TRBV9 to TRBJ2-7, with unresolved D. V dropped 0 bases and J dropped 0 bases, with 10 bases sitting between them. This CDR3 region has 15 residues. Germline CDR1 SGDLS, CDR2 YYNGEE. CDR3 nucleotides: TGTGCCAGCAGCGTAGCCGCCTCTTTCTCCTACGAGCAGTACTTC. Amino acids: CASSVAASFSYEQYF.

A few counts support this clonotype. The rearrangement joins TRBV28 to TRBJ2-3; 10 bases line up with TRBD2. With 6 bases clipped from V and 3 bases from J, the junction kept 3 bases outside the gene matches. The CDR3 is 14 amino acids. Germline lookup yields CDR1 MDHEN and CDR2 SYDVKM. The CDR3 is CASRKLAGTDTQYF. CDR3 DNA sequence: TGTGCCAGCAGGAAACTAGCGGGAACAGATACGCAGTATTTT. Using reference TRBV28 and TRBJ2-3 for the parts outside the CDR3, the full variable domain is DVKVTQSSRYLVKRTGEKVFLECVQDMDHENMFWYRQDPGLGLRLIYFSYDVKMKEKGDIPEGYSVSREKKERFSLILESASTNQTSMYLCASRKLAGTDTQYFGPGTRLTVL.

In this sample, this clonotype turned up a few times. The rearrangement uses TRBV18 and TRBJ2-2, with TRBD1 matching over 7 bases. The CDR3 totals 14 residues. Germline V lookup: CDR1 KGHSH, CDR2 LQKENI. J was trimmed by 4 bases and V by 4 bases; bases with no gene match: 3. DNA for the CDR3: TGTGCCAGCTCACGGGACAGCTTCACCGGGGAGCTGTTTTTT. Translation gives CASSRDSFTGELFF.

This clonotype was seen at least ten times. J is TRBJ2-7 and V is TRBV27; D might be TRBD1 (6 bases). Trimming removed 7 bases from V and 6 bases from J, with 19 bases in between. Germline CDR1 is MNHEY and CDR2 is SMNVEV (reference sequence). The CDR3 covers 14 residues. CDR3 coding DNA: TGTGCCAGCAAATGGGGGCAGGTCGAGACCGAGCAGTACTTC. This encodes CASKWGQVETEQYF.

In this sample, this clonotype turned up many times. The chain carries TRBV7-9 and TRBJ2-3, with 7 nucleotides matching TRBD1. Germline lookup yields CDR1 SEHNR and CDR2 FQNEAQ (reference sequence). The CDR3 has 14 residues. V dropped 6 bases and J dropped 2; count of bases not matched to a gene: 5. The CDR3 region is CASSEGGPTDTQYF. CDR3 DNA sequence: TGTGCCAGCAGTGAAGGGGGCCCCACAGATACGCAGTATTTT. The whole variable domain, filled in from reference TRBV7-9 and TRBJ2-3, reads DTGVSQNPRHKITKRGQNVTFRCDPISEHNRLYWYRQTLGQGPEFLTYFQNEAQLEKSRLLSDRFSAERPKGSFSTLEIQRTEQGDSAMYLCASSEGGPTDTQYFGPGTRLTVL.

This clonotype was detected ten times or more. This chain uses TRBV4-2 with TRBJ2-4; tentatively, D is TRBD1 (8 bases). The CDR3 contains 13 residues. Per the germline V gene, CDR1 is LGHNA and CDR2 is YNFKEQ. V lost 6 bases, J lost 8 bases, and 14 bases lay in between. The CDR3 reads CASSRAGQDIQYF. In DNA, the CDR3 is TGTGCCAGCAGTCGAGCGGGACAGGACATTCAGTACTTC.

CDR3 nucleotides: TGTGCCAGCAGCTCCCCTTCATCCACGAACACCGGGGAGCTGTTTTTT. Translated: CASSSPSSTNTGELFF. The V call is TRBV5-4, the J call TRBJ2-2; D is unresolved. This CDR3 is 16 amino acids long. Per the germline V gene, CDR1 is SGHNT and CDR2 is YYREEE (reference sequence). V was shortened by 3 bases and J by 0 bases, with 12 bases between the two germline ends.

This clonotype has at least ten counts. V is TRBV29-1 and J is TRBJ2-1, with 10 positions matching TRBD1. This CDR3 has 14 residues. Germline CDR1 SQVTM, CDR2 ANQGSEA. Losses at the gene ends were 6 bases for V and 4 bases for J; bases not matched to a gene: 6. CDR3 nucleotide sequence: TGCAGCGTGGGGACAGGGGACATATACAATGAGCAGTTCTTC. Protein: CSVGTGDIYNEQFF.

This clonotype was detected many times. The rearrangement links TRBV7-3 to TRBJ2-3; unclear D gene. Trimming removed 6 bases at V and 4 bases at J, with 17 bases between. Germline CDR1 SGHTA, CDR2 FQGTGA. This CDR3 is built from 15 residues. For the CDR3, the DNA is TGTGCCAGCAGACGTAGCTCTTACCCATCAGATACGCAGTATTTT. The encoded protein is CASRRSSYPSDTQYF.

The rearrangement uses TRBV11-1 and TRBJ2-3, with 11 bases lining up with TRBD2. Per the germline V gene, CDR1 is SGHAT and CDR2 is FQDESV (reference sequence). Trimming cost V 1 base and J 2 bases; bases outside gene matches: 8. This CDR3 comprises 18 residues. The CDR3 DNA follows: TGTGCCAGCAGCTTAGGTCGGAGACTAGCGGGGCCCACAGATACGCAGTATTTT. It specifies CASSLGRRLAGPTDTQYF. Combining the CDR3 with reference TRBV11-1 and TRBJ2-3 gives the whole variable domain EAEVAQSPRYKITEKSQAVAFWCDPISGHATLYWYRQILGQGPELLVQFQDESVVDDSQLPKDRFSAERLKGVDSTLKIQPAELGDSAMYLCASSLGRRLAGPTDTQYFGPGTRLTVL.

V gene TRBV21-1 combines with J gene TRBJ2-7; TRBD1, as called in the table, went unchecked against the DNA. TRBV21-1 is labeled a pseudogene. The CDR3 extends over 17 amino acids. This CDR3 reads CASSRPMRGTSSYEQYF. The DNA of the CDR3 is TGTGCCAGCAGCAGGCCCATGAGAGGGACGTCCTCCTACGAGCAGTACTTC.

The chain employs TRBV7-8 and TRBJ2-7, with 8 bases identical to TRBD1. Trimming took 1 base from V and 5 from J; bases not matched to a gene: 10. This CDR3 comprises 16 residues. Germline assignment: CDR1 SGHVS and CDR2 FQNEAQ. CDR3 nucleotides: TGTGCCAGCAGCTTAGACCCCGGGACAGGCGACCACGAGCAGTACTTC. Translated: CASSLDPGTGDHEQYF. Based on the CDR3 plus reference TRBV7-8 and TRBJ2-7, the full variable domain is GAGVSQSPRYKVAKRGQDVALRCDPISGHVSLFWYQQALGQGPEFLTYFQNEAQLDKSGLPSDRFFAERPEGSVSTLKIQRTQQEDSAVYLCASSLDPGTGDHEQYFGPGTRLTVT.

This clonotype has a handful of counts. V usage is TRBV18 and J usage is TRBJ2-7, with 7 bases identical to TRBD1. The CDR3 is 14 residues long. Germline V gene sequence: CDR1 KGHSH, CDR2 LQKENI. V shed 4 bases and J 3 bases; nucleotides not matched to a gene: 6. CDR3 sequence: CASSRQGRGYEQYF. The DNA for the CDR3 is TGTGCCAGCTCACGACAGGGAAGAGGCTACGAGCAGTACTTC.

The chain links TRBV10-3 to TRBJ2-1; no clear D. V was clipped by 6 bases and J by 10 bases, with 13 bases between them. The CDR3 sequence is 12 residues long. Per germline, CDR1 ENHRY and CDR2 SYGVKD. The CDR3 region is CAISLTVTEQFF. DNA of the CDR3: TGTGCCATCAGCCTGACGGTGACGGAGCAGTTCTTC.

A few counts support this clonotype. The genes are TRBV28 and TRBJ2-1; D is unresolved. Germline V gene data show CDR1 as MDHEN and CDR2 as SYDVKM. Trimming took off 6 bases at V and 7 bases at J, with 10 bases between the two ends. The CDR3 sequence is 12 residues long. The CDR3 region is CASSPIRNEQFF. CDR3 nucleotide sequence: TGTGCCAGCAGCCCAATCAGGAATGAGCAGTTCTTC.

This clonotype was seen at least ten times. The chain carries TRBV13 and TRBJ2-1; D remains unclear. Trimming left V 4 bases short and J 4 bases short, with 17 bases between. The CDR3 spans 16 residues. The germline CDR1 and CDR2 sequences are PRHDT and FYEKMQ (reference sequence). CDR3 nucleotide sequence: TGTGCCAGCAGCTCAAATAAAGTATCGACGTACAATGAGCAGTTCTTC. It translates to CASSSNKVSTYNEQFF.